These 29 T cell receptor beta chains were all obtained from the same sample, sequenced in a study of blood T cell repertoires in COVID-19. Method: immunoSEQ multiplex PCR; TCRdb's copy keeps in-frame clones and lacks some. The sample holds approximately 53,000 clones, roughly 79% seen once. Material: peripheral blood. The receptors come from a woman over 75 with COVID-19, enrolled during active disease.

The chain combines TRBV23-1 with TRBJ2-7, with 10 bases fitting TRBD2. TRBV23-1 is an open reading frame, and its role is uncertain. There are 18 residues in the CDR3. V dropped 0 bases and J dropped 6; count of bases not matched to a gene: 14. The CDR3 DNA sequence: TGCGCCAGCAGTCAATCGACTGAGCGGGAGGGCCTATTAGGCGAGCAGTACTTC. As protein: CASSQSTEREGLLGEQYF.

The chain couples TRBV28 to TRBJ2-7; 8 bases are a match to TRBD1. J gave up 1 base and V 5 bases, and 4 bases lay outside the gene matches. Germline V gene sequence: CDR1 MDHEN, CDR2 SYDVKM. The CDR3 consists of 14 residues. The CDR3 loop is CASSTYRGSYEQYF. The CDR3 region has the DNA TGTGCCAGCAGTACCTACAGGGGGTCCTACGAGCAGTACTTC.

The chain has TRBV9 and TRBJ2-7; TRBD2 matches at 10 bases. The junction had 8 bases not matched to a gene; V was cut back by 4 bases and J by 4 bases. Germline CDR1 reads SGDLS; CDR2 reads YYNGEE. The CDR3 has 15 amino acids. The CDR3 DNA is TGTGCCAGCAGCTCAGCGGGAGGGCCTTCGTACGAGCAGTACTTC. It specifies CASSSAGGPSYEQYF.

This clone was observed a single time. The CDR3 DNA reads as TGTGCCAGCAGTTCCGGATTTGGGGCTTACACAGATACGCAGTATTTT. Amino acid sequence: CASSSGFGAYTDTQYF. The rearrangement links TRBV27 to TRBJ2-3; D is perhaps TRBD1 (5 bases). Germline-derived CDR1 and CDR2 are MNHEY and SMNVEV (reference sequence). V was clipped by 4 bases and J by 2 bases, with 16 bases between them. The CDR3 extends over 16 amino acids.

The rearrangement joins TRBV7-2 to TRBJ2-7, with 9 bases that match TRBD2. The CDR3 totals 17 residues. CDR1 SGHTA and CDR2 FQGNSA come from the germline V gene. V shed 4 bases and J 4 bases; nucleotides not matched to a gene: 14. CDR3 protein: CASSWKGGRASGYEQYF. In nucleotides, the CDR3 is TGTGCCAGCAGCTGGAAGGGCGGGAGGGCCAGCGGGTACGAGCAGTACTTC.

The genes are TRBV30 and TRBJ1-2; D may be TRBD1 (5 bases). This CDR3 is 15 amino acids long. Between the trimmed V and J ends, which lost 4 bases and 0 bases, there was a span of 15 bases. Germline-derived CDR1 and CDR2 are GTSNPN and SVGIG (reference sequence). This CDR3 reads CAWTDEGLPNYGYTF. CDR3 coding DNA: TGTGCCTGGACTGATGAGGGACTACCTAACTATGGCTACACCTTC.

The chain joins TRBV7-8 to TRBJ1-5, with D perhaps matching TRBD1 (6 bases). The germline V and J ends were trimmed by 4 bases and 0 bases, with 13 bases remaining between them. The CDR3 sequence is 16 residues long. The germline V gene has CDR1 SGHVS and CDR2 FQNEAQ. The CDR3 protein is CASSSRDTSSNQPQHF. The CDR3 coding sequence is TGTGCCAGCAGCTCTCGGGACACCTCTAGCAATCAGCCCCAGCATTTT.

The V and J genes are TRBV9 and TRBJ1-4, with D possibly TRBD1 on 5 matching bases. The V gene lost 2 bases and the J gene lost 7 bases, with 15 bases spanning the gap. The CDR3 runs to 15 residues. CDR1 is SGDLS and CDR2 is YYNGEE in the germline V gene. CDR3 sequence reads: CASSVGAGRSEKLFF. The CDR3 region has the DNA TGTGCCAGCAGCGTTGGGGCGGGGAGATCTGAAAAACTGTTTTTT. Variable domain in full (rest from reference TRBV9 and TRBJ1-4): DSGVTQTPKHLITATGQRVTLRCSPRSGDLSVYWYQQSLDQGLQFLIQYYNGEERAKGNILERFSAQQFPDLHSELNLSSLELGDSALYFCASSVGAGRSEKLFFGSGTQLSVL.

A single count supports this clone. The V call is TRBV5-1, the J call TRBJ1-4, with 7 bases that match TRBD1. Germline-derived CDR1 and CDR2 are SGHRS and YFSETQ. The CDR3 is 15 residues long. The J segment lost 0 bases and the V segment lost 5 bases, leaving 4 bases of the junction unmatched. DNA of the CDR3: TGCGCCAGCAGTGGAACAGGGGCAACTAATGAAAAACTGTTTTTT. Its translation: CASSGTGATNEKLFF.

The chain combines TRBV6-5 with TRBJ2-3, with 8 bases aligning to TRBD2. The V and J ends lost 2 bases and 2 bases, in that order; junction bases with no gene match: 3. The CDR3 consists of 15 residues. Germline V gives CDR1 MNHEY, CDR2 SVGAGI. For the CDR3, the DNA is TGTGCCAGCAGTTACAGCGGGAGCCCCACAGATACGCAGTATTTT. Its translation is CASSYSGSPTDTQYF.

The chain recombines TRBV28 with TRBJ1-2; possible D gene TRBD1, 6 bases. The CDR3 length is 15 residues. The germline CDR1 and CDR2 sequences are MDHEN and SYDVKM. V lost 4 bases and J 8 bases, leaving 20 bases between the germline ends. This CDR3 is CASSSIPPSGEGYTF. The CDR3 coding sequence is TGTGCCAGCAGTTCAATACCTCCTTCAGGGGAAGGCTACACCTTC.

The gene calls are TRBV4-2 and TRBJ2-3; TRBD2 aligns across 9 bases. V dropped 5 bases and J dropped 2; count of bases not matched to a gene: 5. The CDR3 sequence is 15 residues long. Germline CDR1 LGHNA, CDR2 YNFKEQ. CDR3 sequence: CASSKTSGDTDTQYF. The CDR3 region has the DNA TGTGCCAGCAGCAAGACTAGCGGAGACACAGATACGCAGTATTTT.

The sample holds one count of this clone. The chain couples TRBV9 to TRBJ2-3; 7 bases fit TRBD2. The germline CDR1 and CDR2 sequences are SGDLS and YYNGEE. The CDR3 runs to 16 residues. Trimming took 5 bases from V and 4 from J; bases not matched to a gene: 13. CDR3: CASSSNDGRRADTQYF. CDR3 in DNA: TGTGCCAGCAGTTCAAACGACGGGAGGAGGGCAGATACGCAGTATTTT.

The J gene is TRBJ1-2, the V gene TRBV7-9; D is unresolved. V lost 7 bases and J 5 bases, leaving 20 bases between the germline ends. The CDR3 contains 15 residues. Germline CDR1 SEHNR, CDR2 FQNEAQ (reference sequence). The CDR3 is CASTMAGSPFYGYTF. Here the CDR3 DNA reads TGTGCCAGCACCATGGCGGGAAGTCCTTTTTATGGCTACACCTTC. The full variable domain, with the rest looked up from reference TRBV7-9 and TRBJ1-2, is DTGVSQNPRHKITKRGQNVTFRCDPISEHNRLYWYRQTLGQGPEFLTYFQNEAQLEKSRLLSDRFSAERPKGSFSTLEIQRTEQGDSAMYLCASTMAGSPFYGYTFGSGTRLTVV.

V gene TRBV24-1 combines with J gene TRBJ2-1; 11 nucleotides agree with TRBD2. The CDR3 covers 16 residues. CDR1 and CDR2 (germline): KGHDR, SFDVKD. Trimming took 2 bases from V and 4 from J; bases not matched to a gene: 3. CDR3 sequence (DNA): TGTGCCACCAGTGATTCCGGGACTAGCGGTTACAATGAGCAGTTCTTC. It codes for CATSDSGTSGYNEQFF.

V usage is TRBV5-1 and J usage is TRBJ2-2; 7 nucleotides agree with TRBD2. CDR3 length: 17 residues. Germline values: CDR1 SGHRS, CDR2 YFSETQ. V gave up 4 bases and J gave up 1 base; unmatched junction bases: 10. In DNA, the CDR3 is TGCGCCAGCAGCCGGCGGTTGAAGCGGGAGAACACCGGGGAGCTGTTTTTT. Protein sequence: CASSRRLKRENTGELFF. The entire variable domain, with the rest obtained from reference TRBV5-1 and TRBJ2-2, is as follows: KAGVTQTPRYLIKTRGQQVTLSCSPISGHRSVSWYQQTPGQGLQFLFEYFSETQRNKGNFPGRFSGRQFSNSRSEMNVSTLELGDSALYLCASSRRLKRENTGELFFGEGSRLTVL.

This clone was seen a few times. The gene calls are TRBV5-8 and TRBJ2-2, with TRBD2 identical over 11 bases. The V gene end was trimmed by 0 bases and the J gene end by 4 bases; junction bases not matched to a gene: 5. From germline, CDR1 is SGHTS and CDR2 YDEGEE. The CDR3 length is 17 residues. CDR3 protein: CASSLVGTSGATGELFF. CDR3 in DNA: TGTGCCAGCAGCTTGGTTGGGACTAGCGGAGCCACCGGGGAGCTGTTTTTT.

The chain has TRBV28 and TRBJ2-7; possible D gene TRBD1, 6 bases. This CDR3 spans 14 amino acids. V was clipped by 6 bases and J by 3 bases, with 15 bases between them. CDR1 is MDHEN and CDR2 is SYDVKM in the germline V gene. The CDR3 DNA reads as TGTGCCAGCAGAATACCGGGACAAGTCTACGAGCAGTACTTC. Its translation is CASRIPGQVYEQYF.

This clone was detected only once. The chain is built from TRBV10-3 and TRBJ2-7, with 10 bases fitting TRBD2. V shed 7 bases, J shed 4 bases, and the junction held 19 bases outside the gene matches. Germline V gene data show CDR1 as ENHRY and CDR2 as SYGVKD. This CDR3 is 18 amino acids long. The CDR3 DNA reads TGTGCCATCACGCCCGGAACAGGGGCCAGCGGGAGGGGATACGAGCAGTACTTC. Its protein product is CAITPGTGASGRGYEQYF.

CDR3 nucleotide sequence: TGCGCCAGCAGCCAAGAAGTCGGGGGATACGCGAACACCGGGGAGCTGTTTTTT. This sequence encodes CASSQEVGGYANTGELFF. The genes are TRBV4-1 and TRBJ2-2; D possibly corresponds to TRBD2 (6 bases). CDR3 size: 18 residues. V lost 0 bases to trimming and J lost 0 bases, with 14 bases between them. CDR1 is MGHRA and CDR2 is YSYEKL in the germline V gene.

The count of this clone is one. The chain uses TRBV6-5 and TRBJ2-1, with D possibly being TRBD1 (5 bases). Trimming took off 1 base at V and 9 bases at J, with 16 bases between the two ends. Germline CDR1 is MNHEY and CDR2 is SVGAGI. The CDR3 covers 15 residues. This chain's CDR3 is CASSYLGAQVSEQFF. The CDR3 DNA reads as TGTGCCAGCAGTTACTTAGGGGCGCAGGTTAGTGAGCAGTTCTTC.

V is TRBV7-2 and J is TRBJ2-2; possible D gene TRBD2, 7 bases. The V and J ends lost 1 base and 6 bases respectively, with 12 bases between them. The germline CDR1 and CDR2 sequences are SGHTA and FQGNSA. The CDR3 loop spans 15 amino acids. CDR3 nucleotide sequence: TGTGCCAGCAGCTTAGAGGGGGGGGTCCCCGGGGAGCTGTTTTTT. This gives the protein CASSLEGGVPGELFF.

This chain joins TRBV10-3 and TRBJ2-7; 7 bases agree with TRBD2. The CDR3 sequence is 14 residues long. The V segment lost 7 bases and the J segment 3 bases; nucleotides outside the gene matches: 9. Germline V CDR1 and CDR2: ENHRY, SYGVKD. The DNA for the CDR3 is TGTGCCATCACGCGGACGGGAGGTCTCTACGAGCAGTACTTC. Protein sequence: CAITRTGGLYEQYF.

CDR3 DNA sequence: TGCGCCAGCAGCCTACAGAGCAACACAGATACGCAGTATTTT. This translates into CASSLQSNTDTQYF. The V call is TRBV5-1, the J call TRBJ2-3, with no clear D. This CDR3 comprises 14 residues. Germline V gives CDR1 SGHRS, CDR2 YFSETQ. The V gene lost 4 bases and the J gene lost 2 bases, with 11 bases spanning the gap.

This clone was observed a single time. The chain links TRBV3-1 (or the pseudogene TRBV3-2) to TRBJ2-7, with 8 bases matching TRBD2. CDR1 is LGHDT and CDR2 is YNNKEL in the germline V gene (reference sequence). Trimming took 3 bases from V and 4 from J; bases not matched to a gene: 8. The CDR3 has 15 residues. Here the CDR3 reads CASSHPGLGTYEQYF. Here the CDR3 DNA reads TGTGCCAGCAGCCACCCGGGACTAGGAACTTACGAGCAGTACTTC.

V is TRBV30 and J is TRBJ1-3, with D perhaps TRBD1 (5 bases). V gave up 4 bases and J gave up 0 bases, with 13 bases separating them. The CDR3 runs to 15 residues. In germline, CDR1 is GTSNPN, CDR2 SVGIG (reference sequence). The CDR3, as DNA: TGTGCCTGGAAAGACAGCTACTACTCTGGAAACACCATATATTTT. This encodes CAWKDSYYSGNTIYF.

The chain is built from TRBV18 and TRBJ2-1, with a tentative D call TRBD2 (5 bases). CDR3 length equals 15 residues. Between the trimmed V and J ends, which lost 5 bases and 12 bases, there was a span of 23 bases. Germline V lookup: CDR1 KGHSH, CDR2 LQKENI. The CDR3 DNA follows: TGTGCCAGCTCAGCATCCTTTAACGGGATACTGGGGCAGTTCTTC. Protein sequence: CASSASFNGILGQFF. Using reference TRBV18 and TRBJ2-1 for the parts outside the CDR3, the full variable domain is NAGVMQNPRHLVRRRGQEARLRCSPMKGHSHVYWYRQLPEEGLKFMVYLQKENIIDESGMPKERFSAEFPKEGPSILRIQQVVRGDSAAYFCASSASFNGILGQFFGPGTRLTVL.

This chain uses TRBV5-1 with TRBJ2-3; TRBD2 is a possible D gene (6 bases). Trimming took 0 bases from V and 3 from J, leaving 11 bases between them. The CDR3 contains 15 residues. The germline V gene has CDR1 SGHRS and CDR2 YFSETQ. CDR3 sequence reads: CASSLAGGVTDTQYF. As DNA, the CDR3 is TGCGCCAGCAGCTTGGCTGGCGGGGTAACAGATACGCAGTATTTT.

The chain links TRBV3-1 (or the pseudogene TRBV3-2) to TRBJ2-1; 11 nucleotides match TRBD2. With V trimmed by 5 bases and J by 8 bases, 11 bases remained unmatched. The germline gives CDR1 LGHDT, CDR2 YNNKEL (reference sequence). The CDR3 runs 16 residues. The DNA for the CDR3 is TGTGCCAGCAGCGTGACTAGCGGGGTGGGAGCGGATGAGCAGTTCTTC. This sequence encodes CASSVTSGVGADEQFF.